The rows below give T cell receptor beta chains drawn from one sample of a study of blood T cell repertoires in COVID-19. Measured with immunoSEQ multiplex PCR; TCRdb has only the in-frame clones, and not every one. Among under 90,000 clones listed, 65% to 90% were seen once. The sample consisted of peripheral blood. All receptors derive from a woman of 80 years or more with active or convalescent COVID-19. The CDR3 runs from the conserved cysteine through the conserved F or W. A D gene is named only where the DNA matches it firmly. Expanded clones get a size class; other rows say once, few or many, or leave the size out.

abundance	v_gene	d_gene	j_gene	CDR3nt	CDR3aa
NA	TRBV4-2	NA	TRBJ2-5	TGTGCCAGCAGCCAAGACCCCCACGACGCGGCCCAGTACTTC	CASSQDPHDAAQYF
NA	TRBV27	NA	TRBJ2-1	TGTGCCAGCAGTTTAGCACTAGCCACAAATGAGCAGTTCTTC	CASSLALATNEQFF
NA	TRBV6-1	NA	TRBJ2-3	TGTGCCAGCAGTGAGGGCGGGGCAGGCACAGATACGCAGTATTTT	CASSEGGAGTDTQYF
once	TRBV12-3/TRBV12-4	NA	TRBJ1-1	TGTGCCAGCAGTTTGGGGGGAGGCACTGAAGCTTTCTTT	CASSLGGGTEAFF
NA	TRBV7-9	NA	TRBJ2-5	TGTGCCAGCAGCTCCGTCCAGGGTGGAGAGACCCAGTACTTC	CASSSVQGGETQYF
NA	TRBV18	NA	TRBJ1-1	TGTGCCAGCTCAGTACAGGAAGGGAACACTGAAGCTTTCTTT	CASSVQEGNTEAFF
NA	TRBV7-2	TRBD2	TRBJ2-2	TGTGCCAACTCTCCTACATCGGCGGGGGGGCCCGGGGAGCTGTTTTTT	CANSPTSAGGPGELFF
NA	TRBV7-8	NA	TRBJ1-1	TGTGCCAGCAGCTTAGCGCCGGGCAGGGGTACTGAAGCTTTCTTT	CASSLAPGRGTEAFF
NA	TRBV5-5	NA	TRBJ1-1	TGTGCCAGCAGCTTCGTCTTGAACACTGAAGCTTTCTTT	CASSFVLNTEAFF
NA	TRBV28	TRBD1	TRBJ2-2	TGTGCCAGCAGCCAAAGGGGGCGCAGAACCGGGGAGCTGTTTTTT	CASSQRGRRTGELFF
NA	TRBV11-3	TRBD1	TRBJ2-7	TGTGCCAGCAGCTTAGGTACAGGGGCGGACGAGCAGTACTTC	CASSLGTGADEQYF